These T cell receptor beta chains were read from a single sample in a study of CD8 T cells in ankylosing spondylitis. In TCRdb, the 5' RACE reads were re-called with MiXCR into one record per CDR3 protein. This table holds around 540,000 distinct CDR3 sequences, about 13% found once. The sample was blood, either unsorted or a sorted T cell fraction (not recorded which). These receptors all come from a male donor with ankylosing spondylitis. Each CDR3 is given with its conserved first and last residue. The D gene is left open where the match is weak. The size of a clone is reported for some rows only, either as once, few or many, or as a class for expanded clones.

TGTGCCTGGACAAGGGATTACTATGGCTACACCTTC CAWTRDYYGYTF NA TRBJ1-2 TRBV30 NA
TGTGCCAGCAGTCGGGACAGCTCACAAGAGACCCAGTACTTC CASSRDSSQETQYF TRBD1 TRBJ2-5 TRBV14 few
TGTGCCAGCAGCTTAGCGTACAGGGGGCAGTTGGGTAACATTCAGTACTTC CASSLAYRGQLGNIQYF TRBD1 TRBJ2-4 TRBV7-9 NA
TGTGCCACCCGGGAGGTTGGCGGGAGGCCTAACACGAACACCGGGGAGCTGTTTTTT CATREVGGRPNTNTGELFF TRBD2 TRBJ2-2 TRBV6-1 few
TGTGCCAGCAGCTGGGACAGGGAGTCTGGGATAAGTTACGAGCAGTACTTC CASSWDRESGISYEQYF TRBD1 TRBJ2-7 TRBV5-5 few
TGCGCCAGCAGCTTGGATGCTAGCGGACGAGGGGTGGAGACCCAGTACTTC CASSLDASGRGVETQYF TRBD2 TRBJ2-5 TRBV5-1 NA
TGTGCCAGCAGTCCCGGGACTAGCGCCTACAATGAGCAGTTCTTC CASSPGTSAYNEQFF TRBD2 TRBJ2-1 TRBV12-3/TRBV12-4 many
TGTGCCAGCAGTTTGTCTGCTGGAAACACCATATATTTT CASSLSAGNTIYF NA TRBJ1-3 TRBV12-3/TRBV12-4 few
TGCGCCAGCAGCTTGAGCTTTCCCACAGATACGCAGTATTTT CASSLSFPTDTQYF NA TRBJ2-3 TRBV5-1 few
TGTGCCAGTAGTATAGATCGAACGGAACCGGAGTACTTC CASSIDRTEPEYF NA TRBJ2-5 TRBV19 few
TGTGCCAGTAGTATAGATCGAGGATCCCAAGAGACCCAGTACTTC CASSIDRGSQETQYF NA TRBJ2-5 TRBV19 few
TGTGCCAGCAGTTTGAGTCGACAAGAGACCCAGTACTTC CASSLSRQETQYF NA TRBJ2-5 TRBV2 many
TGTGCCAGCAGCCCAACAGGGAACCAAGAGACCCAGTACTTC CASSPTGNQETQYF NA TRBJ2-5 TRBV7-2 NA
TGTGCCAGCAGTGAAGGGACAGGGTCCACAGATACGCAGTATTTT CASSEGTGSTDTQYF TRBD1 TRBJ2-3 TRBV2 NA
TGTGCCACTGCCGGGGGCGGGGACTTCCAAGAGACCCAGTACTTC CATAGGGDFQETQYF NA TRBJ2-5 TRBV15 many
TGTGCCAGCAGCGCGACAGGGAATCAGCCCCAGCATTTT CASSATGNQPQHF TRBD1 TRBJ1-5 TRBV7-9 many
TGTGCCTGGAGTGTACGGGCAGTAGACGGGAAACTGTTTTTT CAWSVRAVDGKLFF NA TRBJ1-4 TRBV30 NA